This TCR beta chain is from a study of blood T cell repertoires in COVID-19. Study background: T cells, B-cell-depleted T cells, or PBMCs provided the cDNA or gDNA that served as material.

The protocol was immunoSEQ multiplex PCR, while the TCRdb copy is restricted to in-frame clones and leaves out a portion. The repertoire includes tens of thousands of clones, approximately 83% of them detected once, and 25% to 35% sits in the top ten. V dropped 3 bases and J dropped 3 bases, with 9 bases sitting between them. Germline V gene sequence: CDR1 MNHEY, CDR2 SMNVEV (reference sequence). CDR3 length equals 13 residues. The sequenced material came from peripheral blood. The V and J genes are TRBV27 and TRBJ2-7; D not resolved. The receptor was derived from a woman of 80 years or more with acute or convalescent COVID-19. In nucleotides, the CDR3 is TGTGCCAGCAGTTTCGGCGGAAGCTACGAGCAGTACTTC. It yields the protein CASSFGGSYEQYF.